The source of this TCR beta chain is a study of blood T cell repertoires in COVID-19. Overall study context: The United States, Italy and Spain supplied acute and convalescent COVID-19 samples.

The V end was cut by 6 bases, the J end by 6 bases, with 8 bases between. Germline CDR1 is SGHNT and CDR2 is YYREEE (reference sequence). The CDR3 runs 11 residues. Produced via immunoSEQ multiplex PCR; TCRdb's table is partial and in-frame only. The sample yields about 340,000 clones, around 83% seen once. The receptor's source is a man under 40 with active or convalescent COVID-19. The chain employs TRBV5-4 and TRBJ2-3; D gene ambiguous. Material: peripheral blood. The CDR3 DNA sequence: TGTGCCAGCACCTCAGGTGATACGCAGTATTTT. This translates into CASTSGDTQYF.